This note documents a single T cell receptor beta chain sequence. Its antigen is unidentified. This specimen comes from a study of CXCR3-negative and CXCR3-positive naive CD8 T cells. The CDR3 contains 16 residues. Germline V gene data show CDR1 as MGHRA and CDR2 as YSYEKL. The TRB cDNA libraries were prepared by 5' RACE with UMI labels. With the 5' RACE reads reprocessed, TCRdb shows one record per CDR3 protein and no DNA. The sample table includes some 130,000 distinct CDR3 sequences. Study-wide points: Diversity in memory CD8+ cells fell much lower than the comparably high levels seen in both naive subsets. The study found more hydrophobic TRB CDR3s in CXCR3-positive naive cells than in CXCR3-negative naive cells.

Sequenced: naive CXCR3+ CD8+ T cells from blood. The subset denotes: CD45RO-CCR7+CD27+CD95- naive CD8+ T cells expressing CXCR3 (TNR3+). This TCR was sampled from a human donor in good health. Some clones in this sample may be carry-over from other donors' samples. The chain combines TRBV4-1 with TRBJ2-1; no DNA is available, so the TRBD2 call from TCRdb remains unchecked. This CDR3 is CASSQEDSGSGNEQFF.